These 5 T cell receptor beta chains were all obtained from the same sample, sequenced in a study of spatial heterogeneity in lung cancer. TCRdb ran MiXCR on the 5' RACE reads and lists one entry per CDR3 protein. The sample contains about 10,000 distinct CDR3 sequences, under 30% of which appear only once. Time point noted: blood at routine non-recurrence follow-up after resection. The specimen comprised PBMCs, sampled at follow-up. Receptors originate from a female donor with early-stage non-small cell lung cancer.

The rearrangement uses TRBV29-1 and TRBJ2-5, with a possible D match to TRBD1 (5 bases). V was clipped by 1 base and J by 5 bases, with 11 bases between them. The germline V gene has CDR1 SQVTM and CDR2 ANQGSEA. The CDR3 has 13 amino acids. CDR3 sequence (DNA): TGCAGCGTTGAAGGTGGACAAGGGGAGACCCAGTACTTC. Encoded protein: CSVEGGQGETQYF.

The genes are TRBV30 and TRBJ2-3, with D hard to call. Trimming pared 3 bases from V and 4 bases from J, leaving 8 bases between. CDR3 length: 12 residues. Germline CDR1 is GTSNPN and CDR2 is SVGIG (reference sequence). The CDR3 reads CAWSYAADTQYF. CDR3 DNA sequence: TGTGCCTGGAGCTATGCGGCAGATACGCAGTATTTT.

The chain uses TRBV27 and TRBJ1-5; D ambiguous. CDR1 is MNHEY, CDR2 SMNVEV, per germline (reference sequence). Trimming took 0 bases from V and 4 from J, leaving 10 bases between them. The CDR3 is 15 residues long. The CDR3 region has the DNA TGTGCCAGCAGTTTATCCACCACGGGGAATCAGCCCCAGCATTTT. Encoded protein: CASSLSTTGNQPQHF.

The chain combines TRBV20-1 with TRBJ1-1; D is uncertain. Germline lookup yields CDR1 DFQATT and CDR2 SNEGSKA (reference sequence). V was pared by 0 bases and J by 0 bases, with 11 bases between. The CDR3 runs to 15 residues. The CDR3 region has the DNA TGCAGTGCTAGAGATCAAGGCACCGTGAACACTGAAGCTTTCTTT. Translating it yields CSARDQGTVNTEAFF.

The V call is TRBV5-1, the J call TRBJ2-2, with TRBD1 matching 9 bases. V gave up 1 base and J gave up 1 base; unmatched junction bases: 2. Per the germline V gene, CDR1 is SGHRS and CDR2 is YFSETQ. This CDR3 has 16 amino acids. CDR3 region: CASSLWGQGNTGELFF. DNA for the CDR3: TGCGCCAGCAGCTTGTGGGGACAGGGGAACACCGGGGAGCTGTTTTTT.